The subject of this entry is one T cell receptor beta chain. No antigen is known for it. Indicated treatment: oral pan-JAK inhibitor, 5-10 mg twice daily. Sorting from PBMCs produced CD4+ and CD8+ T cells. CDR1 and CDR2 from the germline V gene are SGHDT and YYEEEE. The ends were cut back, 3 bases at V and 0 bases at J, with 16 bases in the middle. The CDR3 covers 18 residues. This entry belongs to a study of CD8+ T cells in alopecia areata. After isolation, RNA underwent reverse transcription to generate cDNA as the sequencing template. Clones were sequenced by immunoSEQ multiplex PCR, and TCRdb holds only the in-frame ones, with some missing. This repertoire shows roughly 220,000 clones, approximately 72% found once; its top ten account for around 1.3%. Whole-study findings and limits: During tofacitinib treatment, many expanded lesional clones remained in scalp and blood. One nonresponder leaves baseline CD8+ expansion's link to response uncertain. Higher clonality and more expanded CD8+ clones appeared in lesional than normal scalp.

This sequence originates from a human donor with alopecia areata. The rearrangement links TRBV5-6 to TRBJ2-6, with a weak D call TRBD2 (6 bases). Sequences were derived from CD4+ T cells sorted from blood, sampled at roughly week 45, from a patient treated with tofacitinib. The CDR3 is CASSWGTETGSGANVLTF. Written as DNA, the CDR3 is TGTGCCAGCAGCTGGGGGACTGAAACAGGCTCTGGGGCCAACGTCCTGACTTTC.